This T cell receptor beta chain was documented in a study of cytomegalovirus exposure and HLA in healthy donors. Study summary: Early released data had 65 million to 100 million unique TCRs, all coming from HLA-typed donors.

Overall study results and limits: Most TCR beta V segments were productive about 87% or about 30% of the time in an earlier analysis. Highest at DRB1 and lowest at HLA-C, TCR association rates differed among HLA loci in a later analysis. Presence/absence comparisons presumed near-even sequencing depth among donors.

V dropped 0 bases and J dropped 3 bases, with 15 bases sitting between them. This CDR3 has 16 residues. CDR1 is SGHNT and CDR2 is YYREEE in the germline V gene (reference sequence). A word on this clone: Its antigen remains unidentified.

With 60 Vbeta and 13 Jbeta primers, the PCR was carried out. The method was immunoSEQ multiplex PCR; TCRdb's version includes in-frame clones alone and lacks a portion of them. The table has roughly 190,000 clones, 78% seen once; the top ten hold 2.9%. This clonotype was obtained from a female donor in good health and CMV-seronegative. The V call is TRBV5-4, the J call TRBJ1-1; maybe TRBD1 (6 bases). The sequenced sample consisted of PBMCs. CDR3 loop: CASSLGQQGWDTEAFF. CDR3 bases: TGTGCCAGCAGCTTGGGGCAACAGGGCTGGGACACTGAAGCTTTCTTT.